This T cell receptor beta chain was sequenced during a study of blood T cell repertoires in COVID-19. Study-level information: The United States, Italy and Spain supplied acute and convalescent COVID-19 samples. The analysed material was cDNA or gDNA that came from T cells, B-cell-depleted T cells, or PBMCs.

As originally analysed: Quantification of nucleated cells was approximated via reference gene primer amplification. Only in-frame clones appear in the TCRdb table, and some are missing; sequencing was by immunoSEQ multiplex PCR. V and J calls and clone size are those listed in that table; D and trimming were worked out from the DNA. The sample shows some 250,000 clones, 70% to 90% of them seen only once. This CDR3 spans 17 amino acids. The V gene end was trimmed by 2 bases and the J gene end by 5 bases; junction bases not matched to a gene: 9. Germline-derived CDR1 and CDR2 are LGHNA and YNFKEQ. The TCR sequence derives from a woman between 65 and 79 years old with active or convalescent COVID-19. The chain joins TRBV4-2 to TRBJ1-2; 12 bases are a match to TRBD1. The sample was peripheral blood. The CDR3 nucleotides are TGTGCCAGCAGCCAAACCGGGACAGGGGGCGCATATTATGGCTACACCTTC. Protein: CASSQTGTGGAYYGYTF.